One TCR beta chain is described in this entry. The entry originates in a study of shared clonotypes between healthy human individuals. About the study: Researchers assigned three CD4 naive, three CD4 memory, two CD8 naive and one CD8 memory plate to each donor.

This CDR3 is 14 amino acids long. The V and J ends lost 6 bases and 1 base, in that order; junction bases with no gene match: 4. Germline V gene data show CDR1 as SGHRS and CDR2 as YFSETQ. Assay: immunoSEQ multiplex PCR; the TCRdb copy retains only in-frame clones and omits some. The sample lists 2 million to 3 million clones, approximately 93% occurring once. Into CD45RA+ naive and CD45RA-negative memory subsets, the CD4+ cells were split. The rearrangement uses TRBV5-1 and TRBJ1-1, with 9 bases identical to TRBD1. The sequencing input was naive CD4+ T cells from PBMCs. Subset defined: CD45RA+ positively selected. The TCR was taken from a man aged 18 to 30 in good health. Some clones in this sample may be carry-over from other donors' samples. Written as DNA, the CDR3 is TGCGCCAGCACCCTGGACAGGGGGAACACTGAAGCTTTCTTT. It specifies CASTLDRGNTEAFF.